This TCR beta chain came from a study of OX40 agonist ivuxolimab in advanced cancers. Across the study: As their treatment, patients were administered ivuxolimab, an agonistic anti-OX40 (CD134) antibody. Those treated in dose escalation had hepatocellular carcinoma, melanoma, renal cell cancer or head and neck cancer.

The V segment lost 2 bases and the J segment 2 bases; nucleotides outside the gene matches: 5. In germline, CDR1 is MNHEY, CDR2 SVGAGI. This CDR3 is 15 amino acids long. Study-level points and caveats: Some patients who did not respond also had low normalized T-cell clonal expansion. By week 6 at 0.1 to 3.0 mg/kg, blood CD4+ and CD8+ T cells had expanded clonally.

Comments on this clone: What it binds is not known.

The table came from immunoSEQ multiplex PCR; TCRdb's copy has only in-frame clones and leaves some out. The sample yields 45,000 to 60,000 clones, about 76% seen once. Material: CD4+ or CD8+ T cells sorted from blood, obtained in a trial of the OX40 agonist ivuxolimab. The genes are TRBV6-5 and TRBJ1-2; 7 bases line up with TRBD1. The sequence came from an adult with an advanced solid tumor such as melanoma, head and neck, liver or kidney cancer. CDR3 region: CASSYDTGENYGYTF. Written as DNA, the CDR3 is TGTGCCAGCAGTTACGATACAGGGGAAAACTATGGCTACACCTTC.